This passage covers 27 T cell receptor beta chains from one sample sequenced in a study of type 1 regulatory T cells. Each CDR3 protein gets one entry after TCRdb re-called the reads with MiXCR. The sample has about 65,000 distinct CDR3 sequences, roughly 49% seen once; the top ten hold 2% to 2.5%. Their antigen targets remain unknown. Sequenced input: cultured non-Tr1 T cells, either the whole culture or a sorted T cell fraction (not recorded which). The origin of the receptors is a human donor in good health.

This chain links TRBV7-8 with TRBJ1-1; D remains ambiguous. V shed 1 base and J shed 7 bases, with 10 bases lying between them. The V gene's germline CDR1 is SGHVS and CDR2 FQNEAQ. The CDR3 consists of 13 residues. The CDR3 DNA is TGTGCCAGCAGCTTAGAAATACAAAATGAAGCTTTCTTT. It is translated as CASSLEIQNEAFF.

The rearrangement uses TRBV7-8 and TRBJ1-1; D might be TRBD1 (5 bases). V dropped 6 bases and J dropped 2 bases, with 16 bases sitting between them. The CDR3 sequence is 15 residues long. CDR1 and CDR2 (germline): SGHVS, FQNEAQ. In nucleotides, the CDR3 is TGTGCCAGCAGACGGGACCTCCTAGCTAACACTGAAGCTTTCTTT. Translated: CASRRDLLANTEAFF.

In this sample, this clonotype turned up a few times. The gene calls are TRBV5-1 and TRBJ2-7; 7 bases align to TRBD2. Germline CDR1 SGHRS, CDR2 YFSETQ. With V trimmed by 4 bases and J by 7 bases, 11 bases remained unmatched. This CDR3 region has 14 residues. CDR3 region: CASSPGGSLREQYF. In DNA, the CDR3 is TGCGCCAGCAGCCCCGGCGGGAGCCTGAGGGAGCAGTACTTC.

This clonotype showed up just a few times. This CDR3 is CASSSGQVGVGELFF. CDR3 coding DNA: TGCGCCAGCAGCTCCGGACAGGTCGGGGTCGGGGAGCTGTTTTTT. This sequence joins TRBV5-1 and TRBJ2-2; TRBD1 agrees at 7 bases. The CDR3 loop spans 15 amino acids. Germline trimming cut 3 bases from V and 7 bases from J; bases unmatched to any gene: 9. Germline CDR1 reads SGHRS; CDR2 reads YFSETQ.

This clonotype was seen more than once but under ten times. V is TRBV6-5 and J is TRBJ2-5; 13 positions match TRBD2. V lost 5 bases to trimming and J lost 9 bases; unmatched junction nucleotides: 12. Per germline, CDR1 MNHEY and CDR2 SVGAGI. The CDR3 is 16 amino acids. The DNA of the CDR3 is TGTGCCAGCAGTGGCCCGGGACTAGCGGGGTCTGGATCCCAGTACTTC. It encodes CASSGPGLAGSGSQYF.

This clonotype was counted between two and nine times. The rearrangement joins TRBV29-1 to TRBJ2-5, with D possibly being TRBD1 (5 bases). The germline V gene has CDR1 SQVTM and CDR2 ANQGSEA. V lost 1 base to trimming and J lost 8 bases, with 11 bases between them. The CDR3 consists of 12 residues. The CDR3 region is CSVEGLGATQYF. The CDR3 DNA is TGCAGCGTTGAAGGGCTAGGGGCAACCCAGTACTTC.

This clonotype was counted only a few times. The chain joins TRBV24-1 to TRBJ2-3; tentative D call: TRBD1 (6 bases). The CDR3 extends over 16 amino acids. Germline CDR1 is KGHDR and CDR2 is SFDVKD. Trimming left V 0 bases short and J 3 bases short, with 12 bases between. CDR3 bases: TGTGCCACCAGTGATTTGGGAGCAGGACAGACAGATACGCAGTATTTT. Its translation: CATSDLGAGQTDTQYF.

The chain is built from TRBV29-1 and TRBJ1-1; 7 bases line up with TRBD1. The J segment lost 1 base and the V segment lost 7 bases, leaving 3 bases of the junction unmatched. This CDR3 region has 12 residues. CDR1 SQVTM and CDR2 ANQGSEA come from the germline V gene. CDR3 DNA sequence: TGCAGCGCCTGGGACAGGAACACTGAAGCTTTCTTT. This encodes CSAWDRNTEAFF.

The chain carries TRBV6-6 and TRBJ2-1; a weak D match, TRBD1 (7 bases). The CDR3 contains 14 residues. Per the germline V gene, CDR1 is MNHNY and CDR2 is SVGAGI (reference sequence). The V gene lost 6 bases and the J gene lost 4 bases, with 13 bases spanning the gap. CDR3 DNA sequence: TGTGCCAGCAGCCGGAGGGACAGATACAATGAGCAGTTCTTC. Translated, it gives CASSRRDRYNEQFF.

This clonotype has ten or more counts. CDR3 sequence (DNA): TGCGCCAGCAGCTACCGCGGGACAGGGTTAGCCTACGAGCAGTACTTC. Protein: CASSYRGTGLAYEQYF. The chain couples TRBV5-1 to TRBJ2-7; 9 bases match TRBD1. Losses at the gene ends were 3 bases for V and 2 bases for J; bases not matched to a gene: 9. This CDR3 has 16 residues. CDR1 SGHRS and CDR2 YFSETQ come from the germline V gene.

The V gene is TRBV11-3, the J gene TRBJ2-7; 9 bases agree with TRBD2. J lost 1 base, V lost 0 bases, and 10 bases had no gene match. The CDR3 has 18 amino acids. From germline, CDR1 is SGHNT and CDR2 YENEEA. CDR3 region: CASSLDRGGGHGSYEQYF. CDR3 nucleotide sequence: TGTGCCAGCAGCTTAGACCGCGGGGGGGGGCATGGATCCTACGAGCAGTACTTC.

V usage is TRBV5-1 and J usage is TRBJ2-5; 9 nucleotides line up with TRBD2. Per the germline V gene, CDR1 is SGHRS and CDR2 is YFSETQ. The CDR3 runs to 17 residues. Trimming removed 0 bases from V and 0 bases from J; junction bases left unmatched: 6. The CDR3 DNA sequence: TGCGCCAGCAGCTTGGTGGGTAGCGGGGGTCACCAAGAGACCCAGTACTTC. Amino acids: CASSLVGSGGHQETQYF.

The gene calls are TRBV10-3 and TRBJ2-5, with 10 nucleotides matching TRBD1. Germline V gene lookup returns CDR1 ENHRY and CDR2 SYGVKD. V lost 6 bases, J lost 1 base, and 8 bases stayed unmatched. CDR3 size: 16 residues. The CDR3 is CAISQGRDRGQETQYF. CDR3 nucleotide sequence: TGTGCCATCAGCCAGGGTCGGGACAGGGGCCAAGAGACCCAGTACTTC.

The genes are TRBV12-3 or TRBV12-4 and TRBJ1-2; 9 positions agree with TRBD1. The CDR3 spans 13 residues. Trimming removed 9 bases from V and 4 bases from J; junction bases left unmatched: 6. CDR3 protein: CASYRQGGYGYTF. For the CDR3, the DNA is TGTGCCAGTTACAGACAGGGGGGCTATGGCTACACCTTC.

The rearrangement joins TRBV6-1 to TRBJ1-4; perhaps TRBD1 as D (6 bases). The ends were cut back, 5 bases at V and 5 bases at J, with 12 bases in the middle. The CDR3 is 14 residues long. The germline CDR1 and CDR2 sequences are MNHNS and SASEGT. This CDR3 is CASSLDRRNEKLFF. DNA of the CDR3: TGTGCCAGCAGTCTTGACAGGCGAAATGAAAAACTGTTTTTT.

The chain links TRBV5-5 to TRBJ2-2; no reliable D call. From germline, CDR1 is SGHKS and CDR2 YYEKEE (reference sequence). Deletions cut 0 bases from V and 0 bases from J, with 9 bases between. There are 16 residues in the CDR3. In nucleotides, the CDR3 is TGTGCCAGCAGCTTGGGGCCGTCCTCGAACACCGGGGAGCTGTTTTTT. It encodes CASSLGPSSNTGELFF.

The chain's CDR3 is CASSLPPDGRAPLHF. CDR3 in DNA: TGCGCCAGCAGCCTCCCCCCAGACGGAAGAGCACCCCTCCACTTT. V usage is TRBV4-3 and J usage is TRBJ1-6; D remains ambiguous. Trimming stripped 4 bases from V and 11 bases from J, with 18 bases between. The CDR3 has 15 residues. Germline loops: CDR1 LGHNA, CDR2 YSLEER.

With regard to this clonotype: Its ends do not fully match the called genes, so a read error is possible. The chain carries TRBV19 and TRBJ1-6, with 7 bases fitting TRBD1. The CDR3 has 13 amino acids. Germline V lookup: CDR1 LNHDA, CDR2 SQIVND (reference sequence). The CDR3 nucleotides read TGTGCCAGTAGTCAGACAGGGAACTCACCCCTCCGCTTT. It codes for CASSQTGNSPLRF.

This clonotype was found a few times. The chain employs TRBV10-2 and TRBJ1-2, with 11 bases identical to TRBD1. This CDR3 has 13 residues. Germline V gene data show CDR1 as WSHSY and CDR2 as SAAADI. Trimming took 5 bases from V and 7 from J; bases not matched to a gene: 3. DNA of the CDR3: TGCGCCAGCAGTAGCGGGACAGGGGGTGGCTACACCTTC. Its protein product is CASSSGTGGGYTF.

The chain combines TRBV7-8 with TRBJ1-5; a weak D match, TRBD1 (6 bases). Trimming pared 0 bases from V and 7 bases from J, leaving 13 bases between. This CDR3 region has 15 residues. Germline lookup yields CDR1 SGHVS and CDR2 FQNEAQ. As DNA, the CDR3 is TGTGCCAGCAGCTTAGCGGGGCAGGGGAGGCAGCCCCAGCATTTT. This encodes CASSLAGQGRQPQHF.

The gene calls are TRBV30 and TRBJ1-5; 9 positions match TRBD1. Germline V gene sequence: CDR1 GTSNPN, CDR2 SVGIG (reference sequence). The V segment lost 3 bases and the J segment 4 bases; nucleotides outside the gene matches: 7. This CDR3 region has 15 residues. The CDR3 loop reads CAWSTQGAWNQPQHF. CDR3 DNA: TGTGCCTGGAGCACACAGGGGGCTTGGAATCAGCCCCAGCATTTT.

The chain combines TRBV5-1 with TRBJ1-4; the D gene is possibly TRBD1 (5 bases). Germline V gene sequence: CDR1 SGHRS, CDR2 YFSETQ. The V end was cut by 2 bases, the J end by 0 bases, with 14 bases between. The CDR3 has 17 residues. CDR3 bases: TGCGCCAGCAGCTTTGCCTCGGGGGGAACAACTAATGAAAAACTGTTTTTT. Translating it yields CASSFASGGTTNEKLFF.

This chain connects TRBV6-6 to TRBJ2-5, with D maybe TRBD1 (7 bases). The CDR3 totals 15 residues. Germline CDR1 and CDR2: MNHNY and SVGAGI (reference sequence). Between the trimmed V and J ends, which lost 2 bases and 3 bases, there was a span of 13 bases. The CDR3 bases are TGTGCCAGCAGTTACGGGGGGACAGCCAAAGAGACCCAGTACTTC. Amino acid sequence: CASSYGGTAKETQYF.

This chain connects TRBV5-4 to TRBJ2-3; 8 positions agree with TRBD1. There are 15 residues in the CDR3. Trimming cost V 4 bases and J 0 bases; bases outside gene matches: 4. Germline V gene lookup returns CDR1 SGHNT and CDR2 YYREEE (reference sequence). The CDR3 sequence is CASSNRQGSTDTQYF. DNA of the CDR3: TGTGCCAGCAGCAACAGACAGGGGAGCACAGATACGCAGTATTTT.

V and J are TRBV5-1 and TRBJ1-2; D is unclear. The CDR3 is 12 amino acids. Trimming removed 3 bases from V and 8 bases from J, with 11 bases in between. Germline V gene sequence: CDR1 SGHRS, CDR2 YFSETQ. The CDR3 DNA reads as TGCGCCAGCAGCTCTAATTATGGCGGCTACACCTTC. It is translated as CASSSNYGGYTF.

The CDR3 sequence: CASSTLTGGNTEAFF. In DNA form, the CDR3 reads TGTGCCAGCAGTACTCTGACAGGGGGGAACACTGAAGCTTTCTTT. This chain uses TRBV6-5 with TRBJ1-1; 9 bases line up with TRBD1. J lost 1 base, V lost 5 bases, and 5 bases had no gene match. The V gene's germline CDR1 is MNHEY and CDR2 SVGAGI. There are 15 residues in the CDR3.

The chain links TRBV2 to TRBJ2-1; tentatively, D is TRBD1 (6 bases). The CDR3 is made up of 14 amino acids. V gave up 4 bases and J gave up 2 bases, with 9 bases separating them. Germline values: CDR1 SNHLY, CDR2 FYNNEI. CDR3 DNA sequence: TGTGCCAGCAGTGGTCAGGGGACCTACAATGAGCAGTTCTTC. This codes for CASSGQGTYNEQFF.